Listed below are T cell receptor beta chains from one sample, sequenced in a study of T-cell reconstitution after alpha-beta-depleted transplantation in children. TCRdb itself ran the PCR reads through MiXCR, one entry per CDR3 protein. The repertoire consists of approximately 640,000 distinct CDR3 sequences, with over 15% occurring once and the leading ten covering approximately 1.1%. This specimen consisted of PBMCs from the stem cell graft donor, obtained from the stem cell graft. The receptors derive from a human donor who donated a stem cell graft to a child with acute myeloid leukemia. Each CDR3 is given with its conserved first and last residue. Fields, in order: D gene, V gene, clone size, J gene, CDR3 protein, CDR3 DNA. A D gene is named only where the DNA matches it firmly. Clone size is shown for a subset of rows, as once, few, many or a class of expanded clone.

TRBD1	TRBV12-3/TRBV12-4	few	TRBJ1-1	CASTLTGSTEAFF	TGTGCCAGCACCTTGACAGGGAGCACTGAAGCTTTCTTT
NA	TRBV12-3/TRBV12-4	many	TRBJ2-2	CASSSDWNTGELFF	TGTGCCAGCAGTTCAGACTGGAACACCGGGGAGCTGTTTTTT
NA	TRBV5-1	many	TRBJ1-3	CASSTGRGNTIYF	TGCGCCAGCAGTACCGGACGGGGAAACACCATATATTTT
NA	TRBV10-3	many	TRBJ2-7	CAISEPGTYEQYF	TGTGCCATCAGCGAACCAGGGACCTACGAGCAGTACTTC
NA	TRBV2	NA	TRBJ2-6	CASSLLLGPRGGANVLTF	TGTGCCAGCAGCCTCCTGCTAGGGCCGAGGGGTGGGGCCAACGTCCTGACTTTC
TRBD2	TRBV20-1	NA	TRBJ2-3	CSVRVLAGGIDTQYF	TGCAGTGTGCGGGTCCTAGCGGGGGGAATAGATACGCAGTATTTT
NA	TRBV24-1	NA	TRBJ1-1	CATSAGTMNTEAFF	TGTGCCACCAGTGCGGGCACTATGAACACTGAAGCTTTCTTT
NA	TRBV7-2	NA	TRBJ1-5	CASSLGFRQGNQPQHF	TGTGCCAGCAGCTTAGGGTTCAGGCAGGGCAATCAGCCCCAGCATTTT
TRBD2	TRBV4-2	many	TRBJ2-3	CASNRGETDTQYF	TGTGCCAGCAACCGGGGGGAGACAGATACGCAGTATTTT
NA	TRBV7-2	NA	TRBJ1-1	CASSPGHRNTEAFF	TGTGCCAGCAGCCCGGGACACCGGAACACTGAAGCTTTCTTT
NA	TRBV10-3	NA	TRBJ1-2	CATWTASSGGYTF	TGTGCCACTTGGACGGCCTCAAGCGGTGGCTACACCTTC
TRBD2	TRBV7-2	many	TRBJ2-5	CASSSGLAGYETQYF	TGTGCCAGCAGCTCGGGACTAGCGGGGTATGAGACCCAGTACTTC
NA	TRBV6-2/TRBV6-3	NA	TRBJ2-1	CASSYWARPDSEQFF	TGTGCCAGCAGTTACTGGGCTAGACCAGACAGTGAGCAGTTCTTC
NA	TRBV20-1	many	TRBJ2-5	CSARDSRERQETQYF	TGCAGTGCTAGAGATAGCCGGGAGAGACAAGAGACCCAGTACTTC
NA	TRBV20-1	many	TRBJ1-5	CSARDPGRTHQPQHF	TGCAGTGCTAGAGATCCAGGACGGACTCATCAGCCCCAGCATTTT
TRBD2	TRBV5-4	few	TRBJ2-1	CASSYGIIVGTSGGALNEQFF	TGTGCCAGCAGCTACGGGATAATTGTGGGGACTAGCGGGGGGGCCTTAAATGAGCAGTTCTTC
TRBD2	TRBV7-2	many	TRBJ2-1	CASSLSGSGAHEQFF	TGTGCCAGCAGCTTAAGCGGTAGCGGGGCACATGAGCAGTTCTTC
NA	TRBV12-3/TRBV12-4	many	TRBJ2-1	CASSLRGGGANEQFF	TGTGCCAGCAGTTTAAGGGGGGGAGGAGCGAATGAGCAGTTCTTC
NA	TRBV7-9	NA	TRBJ1-1	CASSIDMEAFF	TGTGCCAGCAGCATCGACATGGAAGCTTTCTTT
NA	TRBV12-3/TRBV12-4	many	TRBJ2-7	CASSFHGYEQYF	TGTGCCAGCAGTTTCCATGGGTACGAGCAGTACTTC
NA	TRBV10-3	few	TRBJ2-5	CANSGQETQYF	TGTGCCAACTCAGGGCAAGAGACCCAGTACTTC
TRBD2	TRBV29-1	many	TRBJ2-7	CSVIRLAGSYEQYF	TGCAGCGTGATACGACTAGCGGGGTCCTACGAGCAGTACTTC
NA	TRBV29-1	NA	TRBJ1-1	CSVGWGGEAFF	TGCAGCGTTGGTTGGGGAGGGGAAGCTTTCTTT
NA	TRBV3-1	NA	TRBJ2-4	CASSQGGQRSIQYF	TGTGCCAGCAGCCAAGGCGGACAGCGGAGCATTCAGTACTTC
NA	TRBV6-5	many	TRBJ2-1	CASSYKIGSNEQFF	TGTGCCAGCAGTTACAAAATAGGGTCCAATGAGCAGTTCTTC
NA	TRBV12-3/TRBV12-4	few	TRBJ2-1	CASSRAGSYNEQFF	TGTGCCAGCAGTCGAGCGGGCTCCTACAATGAGCAGTTCTTC
TRBD2	TRBV5-1	many	TRBJ2-1	CATYDGAGVYNEQFF	TGCGCCACCTACGACGGAGCGGGGGTCTACAATGAGCAGTTCTTC
NA	TRBV7-2	many	TRBJ2-5	CASSLNALRVGETQYF	TGTGCCAGCAGCCTCAACGCTCTTAGGGTTGGCGAGACCCAGTACTTC
TRBD2	TRBV29-1	NA	TRBJ2-3	CSVDTGGSTDTQYF	TGCAGCGTTGACACGGGGGGGAGCACAGATACGCAGTATTTT
NA	TRBV10-3	NA	TRBJ2-1	CACRGLSNEQFF	TGTGCCTGCCGGGGACTTTCTAATGAGCAGTTCTTC
NA	TRBV5-1	few	TRBJ2-5	CASSLIGLETQYF	TGCGCCAGCAGCTTGATAGGGCTGGAGACCCAGTACTTC
NA	TRBV5-5	many	TRBJ2-5	CASSRTQETQYF	TGTGCCAGCAGCCGGACCCAAGAGACCCAGTACTTC
NA	TRBV24-1	NA	TRBJ1-5	CATQAGNQPQHF	TGTGCCACCCAGGCGGGTAATCAGCCCCAGCATTTT
NA	TRBV28	NA	TRBJ1-5	CASSLRGRDQPQHF	TGTGCCAGCAGCCTCAGGGGAAGGGATCAGCCCCAGCATTTT
NA	TRBV7-9	NA	TRBJ2-5	CASSLAVVTETQYF	TGTGCCAGCAGCTTAGCGGTTGTAACGGAGACCCAGTACTTC
NA	TRBV7-2	many	TRBJ1-1	CASSDRTEAFF	TGTGCCAGCAGCGACCGTACTGAAGCTTTCTTT
NA	TRBV20-1	few	TRBJ1-3	CSARDPKDPGNTIYF	TGCAGTGCTAGAGACCCGAAGGACCCTGGAAACACCATATATTTT
NA	TRBV12-3/TRBV12-4	many	TRBJ1-1	CASSFATEAFF	TGTGCCAGCAGTTTTGCCACTGAAGCTTTCTTT
TRBD2	TRBV7-7	NA	TRBJ2-5	CASSYGLAGAEETQYF	TGTGCCAGCAGCTACGGACTAGCGGGGGCCGAAGAGACCCAGTACTTC
TRBD2	TRBV7-2	few	TRBJ2-4	CASSGGGPEAIQYF	TGTGCCAGCAGCGGGGGGGGACCCGAGGCAATTCAGTACTTC
NA	TRBV7-2	many	TRBJ1-5	CASSLGLRGNQPQHF	TGTGCCAGCAGCTTAGGCCTCAGGGGCAATCAGCCCCAGCATTTT
NA	TRBV6-5	many	TRBJ1-1	CASSYSIRRTEAFF	TGTGCCAGCAGTTACTCGATACGGAGGACTGAAGCTTTCTTT
TRBD1	TRBV10-3	many	TRBJ2-3	CAIKIDRGGTDTQYF	TGTGCCATCAAGATCGACAGGGGCGGCACAGATACGCAGTATTTT
NA	TRBV28	NA	TRBJ2-5	CASSFLDSDEETQYF	TGTGCCAGCAGTTTCCTTGACTCGGACGAGGAGACCCAGTACTTC
TRBD1	TRBV29-1	many	TRBJ2-7	CSAGQDYEQYF	TGCAGCGCTGGACAGGACTACGAGCAGTACTTC
TRBD2	TRBV5-1	many	TRBJ2-1	CASSSTSGGASRQFF	TGCGCCAGCAGCTCCACTAGCGGGGGGGCCTCTAGGCAGTTCTTC
NA	TRBV5-6	many	TRBJ2-2	CASSLGQYHTGELFF	TGTGCCAGCAGCTTGGGCCAATACCACACCGGGGAGCTGTTTTTT
TRBD1	TRBV6-1	few	TRBJ2-5	CASSLDRVFQETQYF	TGTGCCAGCAGCTTGGACAGGGTCTTCCAAGAGACCCAGTACTTC